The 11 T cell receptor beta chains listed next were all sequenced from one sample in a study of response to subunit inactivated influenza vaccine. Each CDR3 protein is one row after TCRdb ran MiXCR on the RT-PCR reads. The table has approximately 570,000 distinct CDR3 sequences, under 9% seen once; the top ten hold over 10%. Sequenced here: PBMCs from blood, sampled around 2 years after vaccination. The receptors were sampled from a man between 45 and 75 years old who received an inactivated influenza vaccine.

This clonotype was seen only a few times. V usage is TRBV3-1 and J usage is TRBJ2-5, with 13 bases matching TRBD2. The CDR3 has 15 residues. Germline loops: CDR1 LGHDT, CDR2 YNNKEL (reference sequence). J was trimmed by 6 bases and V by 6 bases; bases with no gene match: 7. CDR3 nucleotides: TGTGCCAGCAGAGAAGGACTAGCGGGAGTCAAGACCCAGTACTTC. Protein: CASREGLAGVKTQYF.

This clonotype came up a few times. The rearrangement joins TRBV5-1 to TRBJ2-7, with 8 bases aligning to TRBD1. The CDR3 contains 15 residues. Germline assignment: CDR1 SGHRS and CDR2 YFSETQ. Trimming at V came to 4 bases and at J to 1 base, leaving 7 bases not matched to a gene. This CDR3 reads CASSKGQERSYEQYF. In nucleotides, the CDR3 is TGCGCCAGCAGCAAGGGACAGGAAAGATCCTACGAGCAGTACTTC.

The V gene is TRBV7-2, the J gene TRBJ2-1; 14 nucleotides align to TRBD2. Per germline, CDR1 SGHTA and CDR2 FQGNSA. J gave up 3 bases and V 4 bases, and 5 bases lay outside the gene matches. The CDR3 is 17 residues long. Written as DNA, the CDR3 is TGTGCCAGCAGCTGGGGGACTAGCGGGGGTAGCTACAATGAGCAGTTCTTC. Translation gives CASSWGTSGGSYNEQFF.

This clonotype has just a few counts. The CDR3 coding sequence is TGTGCCAGCAGAGGGGCGGGAACTGGAAACACCATATATTTT. This codes for CASRGAGTGNTIYF. This chain links TRBV28 with TRBJ1-3; TRBD1 might be the D (5 bases). Trimming cost V 6 bases and J 2 bases, with 11 bases left between them. The CDR3 has 14 amino acids. Germline V gene sequence: CDR1 MDHEN, CDR2 SYDVKM.

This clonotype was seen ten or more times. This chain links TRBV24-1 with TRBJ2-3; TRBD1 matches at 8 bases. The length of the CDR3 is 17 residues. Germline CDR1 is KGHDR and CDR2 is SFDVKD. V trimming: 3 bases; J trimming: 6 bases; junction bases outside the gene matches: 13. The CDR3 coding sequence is TGTGCCACCAGTGATACTACAGGGGGTCCTGTGCGGGATACGCAGTATTTT. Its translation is CATSDTTGGPVRDTQYF.

CDR3 protein: CASSYLFGGAPSGANVLTF. CDR3 DNA sequence: TGTGCCAGCAGCTACCTTTTTGGTGGGGCCCCCTCTGGGGCCAACGTCCTGACTTTC. V usage is TRBV11-2 and J usage is TRBJ2-6, with D perhaps TRBD1 (5 bases). The CDR3 spans 19 residues. Trimming pared 4 bases from V and 0 bases from J, leaving 19 bases between. The germline CDR1 and CDR2 sequences are SGHAT and FQNNGV.

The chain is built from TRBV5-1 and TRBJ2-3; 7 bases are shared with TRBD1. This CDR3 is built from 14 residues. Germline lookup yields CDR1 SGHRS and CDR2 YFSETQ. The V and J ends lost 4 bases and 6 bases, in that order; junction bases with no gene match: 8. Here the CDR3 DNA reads TGCGCCAGCAGCCTGCAGGGGGAGCGGGATACGCAGTATTTT. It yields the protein CASSLQGERDTQYF.

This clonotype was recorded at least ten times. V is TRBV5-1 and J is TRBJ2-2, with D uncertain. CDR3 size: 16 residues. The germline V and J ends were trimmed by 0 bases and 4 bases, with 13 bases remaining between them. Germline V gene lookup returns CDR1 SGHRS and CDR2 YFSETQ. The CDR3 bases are TGCGCCAGCAGCTTGGCCGCTGCGATGGGCACCGGGGAGCTGTTTTTT. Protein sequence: CASSLAAAMGTGELFF.

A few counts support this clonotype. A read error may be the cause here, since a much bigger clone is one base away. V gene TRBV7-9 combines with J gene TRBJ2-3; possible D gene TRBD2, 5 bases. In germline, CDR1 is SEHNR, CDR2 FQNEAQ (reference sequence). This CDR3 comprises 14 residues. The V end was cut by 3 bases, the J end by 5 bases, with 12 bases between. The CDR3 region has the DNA TGTGCCAGCAGCTTGCGGGTGGGCATAGATACGCAGTATTTT. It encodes CASSLRVGIDTQYF.

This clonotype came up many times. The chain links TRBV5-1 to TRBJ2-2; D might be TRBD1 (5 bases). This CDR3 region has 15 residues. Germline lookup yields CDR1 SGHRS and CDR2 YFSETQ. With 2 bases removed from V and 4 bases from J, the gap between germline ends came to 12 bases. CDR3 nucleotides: TGCGCCAGCAGCTTTTCAGGGTTGGGCACCGGGGAGCTGTTTTTT. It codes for CASSFSGLGTGELFF.

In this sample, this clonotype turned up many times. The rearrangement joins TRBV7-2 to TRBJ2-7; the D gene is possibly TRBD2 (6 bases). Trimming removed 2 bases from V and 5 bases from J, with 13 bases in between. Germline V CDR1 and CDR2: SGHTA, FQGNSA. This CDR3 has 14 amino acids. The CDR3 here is CASSLSGVIDEQYF. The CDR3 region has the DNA TGTGCCAGCAGCTTATCGGGAGTGATAGACGAGCAGTACTTC.